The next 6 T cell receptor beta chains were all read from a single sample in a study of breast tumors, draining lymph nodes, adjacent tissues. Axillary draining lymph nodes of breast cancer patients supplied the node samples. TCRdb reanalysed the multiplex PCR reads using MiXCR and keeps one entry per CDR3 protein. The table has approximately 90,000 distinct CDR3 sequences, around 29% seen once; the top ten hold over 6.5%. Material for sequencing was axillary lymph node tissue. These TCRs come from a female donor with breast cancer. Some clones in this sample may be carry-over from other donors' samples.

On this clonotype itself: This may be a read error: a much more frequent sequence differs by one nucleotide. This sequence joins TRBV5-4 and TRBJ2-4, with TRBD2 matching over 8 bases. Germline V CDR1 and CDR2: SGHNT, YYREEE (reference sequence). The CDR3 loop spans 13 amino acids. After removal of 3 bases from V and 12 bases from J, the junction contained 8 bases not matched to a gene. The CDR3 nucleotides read TGTGCCAGCAGCTCCCCCGGGAGGGACACTCAGTACTTC. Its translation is CASSSPGRDTQYF.

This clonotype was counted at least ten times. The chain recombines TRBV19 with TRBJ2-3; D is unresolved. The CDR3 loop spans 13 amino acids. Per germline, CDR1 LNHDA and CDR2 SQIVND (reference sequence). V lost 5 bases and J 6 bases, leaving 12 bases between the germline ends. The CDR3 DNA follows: TGTGCCAGTAGTCCCGAGCCTCGGGATACGCAGTATTTT. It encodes CASSPEPRDTQYF.

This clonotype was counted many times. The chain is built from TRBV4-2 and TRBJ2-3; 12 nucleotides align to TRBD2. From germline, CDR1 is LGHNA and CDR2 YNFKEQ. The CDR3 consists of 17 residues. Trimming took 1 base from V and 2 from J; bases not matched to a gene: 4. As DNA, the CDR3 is TGTGCCAGCAGCCAAGTCGGACTAGCGGGGTACACAGATACGCAGTATTTT. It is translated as CASSQVGLAGYTDTQYF.

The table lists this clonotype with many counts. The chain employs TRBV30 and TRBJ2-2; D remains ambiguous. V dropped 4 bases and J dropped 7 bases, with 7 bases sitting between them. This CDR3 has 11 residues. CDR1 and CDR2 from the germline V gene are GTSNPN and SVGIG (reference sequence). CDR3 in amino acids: CAWKDYGELFF. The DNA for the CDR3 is TGTGCCTGGAAAGATTACGGGGAGCTGTTTTTT. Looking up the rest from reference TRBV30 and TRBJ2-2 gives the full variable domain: SQTIHQWPATLVQPVGSPLSLECTVEGTSNPNLYWYRQAAGRGLQLLFYSVGIGQISSEVPQNLSASRPQDRQFILSSKKLLLSDSGFYLCAWKDYGELFFGEGSRLTVL.

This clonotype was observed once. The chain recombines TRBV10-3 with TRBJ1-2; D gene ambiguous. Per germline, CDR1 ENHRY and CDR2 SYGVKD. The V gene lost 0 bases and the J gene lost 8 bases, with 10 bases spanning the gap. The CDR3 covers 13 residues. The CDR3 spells CAISESMLEGYTF. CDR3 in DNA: TGTGCCATCAGTGAGTCAATGTTGGAGGGCTACACCTTC.

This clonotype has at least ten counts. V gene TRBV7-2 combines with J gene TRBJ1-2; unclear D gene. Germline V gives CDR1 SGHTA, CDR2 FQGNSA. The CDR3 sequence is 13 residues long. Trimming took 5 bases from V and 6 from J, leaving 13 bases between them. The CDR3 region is CASSPLRENGYTF. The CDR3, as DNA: TGTGCCAGCAGCCCATTACGGGAGAATGGCTACACCTTC.